What follows are 28 T cell receptor beta chains derived from one specimen sequenced in a study of blood T cell repertoires in COVID-19. Libraries were prepared by immunoSEQ multiplex PCR; TCRdb keeps only in-frame clonotypes and omits some of them. The sample carries 150,000 to 200,000 clones, approximately 88% recorded once. The source material was PBMCs or T cells enriched from blood (not recorded which). All receptors come from a woman aged 18-35 years who had recovered from COVID-19.

The count of this clone is one. The chain is built from TRBV29-1 and TRBJ1-1; TRBD1 matches 7 bases. The CDR3 totals 15 residues. Germline V gene sequence: CDR1 SQVTM, CDR2 ANQGSEA. The J segment lost 0 bases and the V segment lost 5 bases, leaving 9 bases of the junction unmatched. Here the CDR3 reads CSVHPQGGMNTEAFF. DNA for the CDR3: TGCAGCGTTCATCCCCAGGGGGGCATGAACACTGAAGCTTTCTTT.

The chain links TRBV10-3 to TRBJ1-5; D is possibly TRBD1 (5 bases). V was cut by 0 bases and J by 2 bases, with 8 bases left in between. The CDR3 is made up of 15 amino acids. Germline lookup yields CDR1 ENHRY and CDR2 SYGVKD. The CDR3, as DNA: TGTGCCATCAGTGAGTCAGGGGAGGGCAATCAGCCCCAGCATTTT. Its translation is CAISESGEGNQPQHF.

The J gene is TRBJ1-2, the V gene TRBV5-6, with TRBD1 matching over 8 bases. CDR3 length: 16 amino acids. V lost 0 bases, J lost 4 bases, and 8 bases stayed unmatched. CDR1 is SGHDT and CDR2 is YYEEEE in the germline V gene. This CDR3 is CASSLVWGQAIYGYTF. CDR3 bases: TGTGCCAGCAGCTTGGTATGGGGACAGGCCATCTATGGCTACACCTTC.

The chain is built from TRBV3-1 (or the pseudogene TRBV3-2) and TRBJ2-1; TRBD2 aligns across 10 bases. Unmatched junction bases numbered 6, after V lost 0 bases and J lost 4 bases. The CDR3 is 17 amino acids. The germline V gene has CDR1 LGHDT and CDR2 YNNKEL (reference sequence). The CDR3 region has the DNA TGTGCCAGCAGCCAAGATAGCCGGACTAGCGGATACAATGAGCAGTTCTTC. Amino acid sequence: CASSQDSRTSGYNEQFF.

The V gene is TRBV29-1, the J gene TRBJ1-1, with TRBD1 matching over 7 bases. Germline CDR1 and CDR2: SQVTM and ANQGSEA. Trimming took 6 bases from V and 2 from J; bases not matched to a gene: 3. CDR3 length: 12 amino acids. CDR3 sequence (DNA): TGCAGCGTGGGGGACAGCAACACTGAAGCTTTCTTT. This codes for CSVGDSNTEAFF.

The chain links TRBV27 to TRBJ2-3, with a tentative D call TRBD1 (5 bases). Deletions cut 0 bases from V and 0 bases from J, with 16 bases between. There are 18 residues in the CDR3. In germline, CDR1 is MNHEY, CDR2 SMNVEV (reference sequence). CDR3 loop: CASSLSGARLTSTDTQYF. DNA for the CDR3: TGTGCCAGCAGTTTATCAGGGGCTCGGCTAACTAGCACAGATACGCAGTATTTT.

J is TRBJ1-1 and V is TRBV6-5; D remains unclear. With 6 bases removed from V and 1 base from J, the gap between germline ends came to 9 bases. CDR1 and CDR2 (germline): MNHEY, SVGAGI. CDR3 size: 13 residues. DNA of the CDR3: TGTGCCAGCAGCAAGCTCCGGAACACTGAAGCTTTCTTT. This sequence encodes CASSKLRNTEAFF.

This chain joins TRBV10-3 and TRBJ1-2; no definite D call. This CDR3 comprises 11 residues. Germline V gives CDR1 ENHRY, CDR2 SYGVKD. Trimming shortened V by 6 bases and J by 7 bases, and 9 bases separated the two germline ends. The CDR3 sequence: CAISISGGYTF. CDR3 DNA: TGTGCCATCAGCATCTCAGGTGGCTACACCTTC.

J is TRBJ2-5 and V is TRBV9; no reliable D call. V was pared by 0 bases and J by 1 base, with 13 bases between. This CDR3 is built from 16 residues. In germline, CDR1 is SGDLS, CDR2 YYNGEE. The chain's CDR3 is CASSVGASSFQETQYF. The CDR3, as DNA: TGTGCCAGCAGCGTAGGGGCCTCAAGCTTCCAAGAGACCCAGTACTTC.

For the CDR3, the DNA is TGTGCCAGCAGTTTTGGCGGGTACGGTGGGGAGCAGTACTTC. Translating gives CASSFGGYGGEQYF. This chain joins TRBV27 and TRBJ2-7, with D possibly matching TRBD2 (5 bases). The length of the CDR3 is 14 residues. The germline gives CDR1 MNHEY, CDR2 SMNVEV (reference sequence). Deletions cut 3 bases from V and 7 bases from J, with 16 bases between.

V is TRBV15 and J is TRBJ2-5; possible D gene TRBD2, 6 bases. Germline V lookup: CDR1 LNHNV, CDR2 YYDKDF (reference sequence). The CDR3 covers 15 residues. V gave up 0 bases and J gave up 4 bases, with 12 bases separating them. The CDR3 nucleotides read TGTGCCACCAGCAGAGATGGCCTAGCGCCAGAGACCCAGTACTTC. It translates to CATSRDGLAPETQYF.

The J gene is TRBJ2-7, the V gene TRBV3-1 (or the pseudogene TRBV3-2); 8 positions match TRBD2. The V gene's germline CDR1 is LGHDT and CDR2 YNNKEL (reference sequence). The CDR3 spans 16 residues. Unmatched junction bases numbered 8, after V lost 2 bases and J lost 2 bases. CDR3 residues: CASSQSGGSRTYEQYF. The CDR3 DNA is TGTGCCAGCAGCCAAAGCGGGGGTAGTAGGACCTACGAGCAGTACTTC.

The genes are TRBV10-3 and TRBJ1-3; perhaps TRBD1 as D (5 bases). Germline loops: CDR1 ENHRY, CDR2 SYGVKD. Trimming cost V 0 bases and J 2 bases, with 8 bases left between them. The CDR3 runs to 15 residues. In DNA, the CDR3 is TGTGCCATCAGTGAGTCAGCGGGGGCTGGAAACACCATATATTTT. Protein: CAISESAGAGNTIYF.

The chain uses TRBV4-2 and TRBJ1-1; unclear D gene. The CDR3 has 15 residues. Germline values: CDR1 LGHNA, CDR2 YNFKEQ. V was shortened by 1 base and J by 3 bases, with 12 bases between the two germline ends. The CDR3 is CASSQVSTLDTEAFF. In DNA, the CDR3 is TGTGCCAGCAGCCAAGTTTCTACTCTGGACACTGAAGCTTTCTTT.

The chain carries TRBV25-1 and TRBJ2-5; possible D gene TRBD2, 6 bases. The germline V and J ends were trimmed by 4 bases and 4 bases, with 22 bases remaining between them. The CDR3 has 17 amino acids. The germline V gene encodes CDR1 MGHDK and CDR2 SYGVNS. The CDR3 reads CASSGPLGTGVGETQYF. CDR3 coding DNA: TGTGCCAGCAGTGGACCCCTAGGGACGGGAGTCGGAGAGACCCAGTACTTC. Together with reference TRBV25-1 and TRBJ2-5, the CDR3 gives the full variable domain: EADIYQTPRYLVIGTGKKITLECSQTMGHDKMYWYQQDPGMELHLIHYSYGVNSTEKGDLSSESTVSRIRTEHFPLTLESARPSHTSQYLCASSGPLGTGVGETQYFGPGTRLLVL.

V usage is TRBV30 and J usage is TRBJ2-3, with D possibly TRBD1 on 5 matching bases. The CDR3 sequence is 12 residues long. Germline V gives CDR1 GTSNPN, CDR2 SVGIG (reference sequence). Between the trimmed V and J ends, which lost 1 base and 6 bases, there was a span of 8 bases. Here the CDR3 reads CAWSGPGDTQYF. Written as DNA, the CDR3 is TGTGCCTGGAGTGGCCCAGGGGATACGCAGTATTTT.

The V gene is TRBV10-2, the J gene TRBJ2-1, with D unresolved. This CDR3 comprises 14 residues. Germline V gene sequence: CDR1 WSHSY, CDR2 SAAADI. Between the trimmed V and J ends, which lost 2 bases and 5 bases, there was a span of 10 bases. CDR3 protein: CASSEPTRNNEQFF. The CDR3 DNA sequence: TGCGCCAGCAGTGAGCCGACACGGAACAATGAGCAGTTCTTC.

The chain links TRBV28 to TRBJ2-7; tentatively, D is TRBD1 (6 bases). Germline V lookup: CDR1 MDHEN, CDR2 SYDVKM. Trimming removed 6 bases at V and 5 bases at J, with 17 bases between. The CDR3 sequence is 14 residues long. The CDR3 protein is CASRPTGSSHEQYF. The CDR3 nucleotides read TGTGCCAGCAGGCCTACAGGGTCTTCCCACGAGCAGTACTTC.

The chain recombines TRBV5-6 with TRBJ2-7; tentatively, D is TRBD2 (6 bases). CDR1 is SGHDT and CDR2 is YYEEEE in the germline V gene. There are 13 residues in the CDR3. Trimming removed 4 bases from V and 0 bases from J, with 8 bases in between. The CDR3 reads CASSPGDSYEQYF. CDR3 DNA sequence: TGTGCCAGCAGCCCGGGGGACTCCTACGAGCAGTACTTC. The whole variable domain, filled in from reference TRBV5-6 and TRBJ2-7, reads DAGVTQSPTHLIKTRGQQVTLRCSPKSGHDTVSWYQQALGQGPQFIFQYYEEEERQRGNFPDRFSGHQFPNYSSELNVNALLLGDSALYLCASSPGDSYEQYFGPGTRLTVT.

V gene TRBV6-5 combines with J gene TRBJ2-5, with a tentative D call TRBD1 (5 bases). Trimming shortened V by 2 bases and J by 4 bases, and 5 bases separated the two germline ends. Germline values: CDR1 MNHEY, CDR2 SVGAGI. The CDR3 is 12 residues long. This CDR3 reads CASSYRGETQYF. The CDR3 DNA reads TGTGCCAGCAGTTACAGGGGAGAGACCCAGTACTTC.

The chain has TRBV6-6 and TRBJ2-6; D is uncertain. Trimming removed 2 bases at V and 2 bases at J, with 7 bases between. The CDR3 is 15 amino acids. The germline V gene encodes CDR1 MNHNY and CDR2 SVGAGI (reference sequence). DNA for the CDR3: TGTGCCAGCAGTTACCTACAGACTGGGGCCAACGTCCTGACTTTC. Its translation is CASSYLQTGANVLTF.

This chain joins TRBV28 and TRBJ1-1; D gene unclear. V was trimmed by 6 bases and J by 0 bases, leaving 14 bases between them. Per the germline V gene, CDR1 is MDHEN and CDR2 is SYDVKM. The CDR3 has 15 amino acids. CDR3 sequence (DNA): TGTGCCAGCAGCTACGGGTCGGCGTTGAACACTGAAGCTTTCTTT. As protein: CASSYGSALNTEAFF. The full variable domain, with the rest looked up from reference TRBV28 and TRBJ1-1, is DVKVTQSSRYLVKRTGEKVFLECVQDMDHENMFWYRQDPGLGLRLIYFSYDVKMKEKGDIPEGYSVSREKKERFSLILESASTNQTSMYLCASSYGSALNTEAFFGQGTRLTVV.

The chain is built from TRBV19 and TRBJ1-4; D is unresolved. V lost 3 bases and J lost 8, with 7 bases in between. This CDR3 is 12 amino acids long. Germline V gives CDR1 LNHDA, CDR2 SQIVND (reference sequence). The CDR3, as DNA: TGTGCCAGTAGTATTGGCGGGGAAAAACTGTTTTTT. This sequence encodes CASSIGGEKLFF.

This sequence joins TRBV7-2 and TRBJ2-5; D is unclear. With 1 base removed from V and 1 base from J, the gap between germline ends came to 16 bases. Looked up from germline, CDR1 is SGHTA and CDR2 is FQGNSA. The length of the CDR3 is 17 residues. The CDR3 region is CASSLVSLRRGQETQYF. In DNA form, the CDR3 reads TGTGCCAGCAGCTTAGTATCGCTGAGACGCGGCCAAGAGACCCAGTACTTC.

The sample holds one count of this clone. J is TRBJ2-5 and V is TRBV30, with D unclear. The length of the CDR3 is 14 residues. V was shortened by 0 bases and J by 1 base, with 9 bases between the two germline ends. Germline CDR1 reads GTSNPN; CDR2 reads SVGIG (reference sequence). The CDR3 loop reads CAWSVQQTQETQYF. CDR3 sequence (DNA): TGTGCCTGGAGTGTACAACAGACCCAAGAGACCCAGTACTTC.

J is TRBJ2-7 and V is TRBV27; 8 nucleotides agree with TRBD1. CDR3 length: 15 residues. Looked up from germline, CDR1 is MNHEY and CDR2 is SMNVEV (reference sequence). The J segment lost 3 bases and the V segment lost 0 bases, leaving 4 bases of the junction unmatched. CDR3 sequence reads: CASSLSGTGVYEQYF. The CDR3 DNA reads TGTGCCAGCAGTTTATCCGGGACAGGAGTCTACGAGCAGTACTTC.

The chain carries TRBV29-1 and TRBJ1-1; 7 bases match TRBD1. The CDR3 is made up of 14 amino acids. V dropped 0 bases and J dropped 4; count of bases not matched to a gene: 5. Germline V gene sequence: CDR1 SQVTM, CDR2 ANQGSEA. The CDR3 DNA reads TGCAGCGTTGAAGACAGGGGGTTCAGCACTGAAGCTTTCTTT. Translating it yields CSVEDRGFSTEAFF.

CDR3 amino acids: CSVEISAGELFF. The CDR3 region has the DNA TGCAGCGTTGAAATAAGCGCCGGGGAGCTGTTTTTT. The chain links TRBV29-1 to TRBJ2-2; D gene ambiguous. CDR1 SQVTM and CDR2 ANQGSEA come from the germline V gene. This CDR3 is built from 12 residues. V shed 2 bases and J shed 6 bases, with 7 bases lying between them.